A single sample is the source of the 21 T cell receptor beta chains below, sequenced in a study of blood T cell repertoires in COVID-19. The assay was immunoSEQ multiplex PCR, and TCRdb's table has in-frame clones only and misses some. The sample includes some 72,000 clones, around nine tenths of them seen just once. Specimen: peripheral blood. These receptors all stem from a middle-aged man with active or convalescent COVID-19.

This chain joins TRBV2 and TRBJ1-3; TRBD1 matches 7 bases. This CDR3 has 18 amino acids. Trimming took 2 bases from V and 1 from J; bases not matched to a gene: 11. The V gene's germline CDR1 is SNHLY and CDR2 FYNNEI. The CDR3 spells CASSELTTGTESGNTIYF. CDR3 DNA: TGTGCCAGCAGTGAATTAACTACGGGGACAGAGTCTGGAAACACCATATATTTT.

The CDR3 protein is CAWSRQGVSYNEQFF. For the CDR3, the DNA is TGTGCCTGGAGCCGACAGGGAGTCTCCTACAATGAGCAGTTCTTC. This chain uses TRBV30 with TRBJ2-1; 7 bases are shared with TRBD1. V gave up 3 bases and J gave up 0 bases; unmatched junction bases: 5. CDR1 GTSNPN and CDR2 SVGIG come from the germline V gene (reference sequence). This CDR3 spans 15 amino acids.

This chain links TRBV6-5 with TRBJ1-2, with D perhaps matching TRBD1 (6 bases). V was cut by 6 bases and J by 4 bases, with 12 bases left in between. The germline gives CDR1 MNHEY, CDR2 SVGAGI. The CDR3 length is 13 residues. The CDR3 DNA follows: TGTGCCAGCAGCGCGGACAGCTTCTATGGCTACACCTTC. Its protein is CASSADSFYGYTF.

This clone was found a few times. V gene TRBV27 combines with J gene TRBJ1-4; D may be TRBD1 (5 bases). Germline values: CDR1 MNHEY, CDR2 SMNVEV (reference sequence). The V end lost 5 bases, the J end lost 4 bases, and 14 bases lay between the germline ends. The CDR3 has 15 amino acids. CDR3 DNA: TGTGCCAGCAGTGCTACAGGTCTCCTTAATGAAAAACTGTTTTTT. Residues: CASSATGLLNEKLFF.

This sequence joins TRBV15 and TRBJ1-2; possible D gene TRBD1, 5 bases. CDR1 LNHNV and CDR2 YYDKDF come from the germline V gene (reference sequence). V lost 0 bases and J lost 6, with 11 bases in between. The CDR3 is 14 amino acids. The CDR3 nucleotides read TGTGCCACCAGCAGAGATTTAGGGGTGGATGGCTACACCTTC. Residues: CATSRDLGVDGYTF.

The chain has TRBV19 and TRBJ2-5; 8 bases agree with TRBD1. The CDR3 loop spans 15 amino acids. Germline trimming cut 4 bases from V and 1 base from J; bases unmatched to any gene: 5. CDR1 is LNHDA, CDR2 SQIVND, per germline (reference sequence). CDR3 in DNA: TGTGCCAGTAGTAGACAGGGGCCAGCCCAAGAGACCCAGTACTTC. Its translation: CASSRQGPAQETQYF.

The rearrangement joins TRBV7-2 to TRBJ2-7; 9 bases agree with TRBD1. After removal of 3 bases from V and 3 bases from J, the junction contained 0 bases not matched to a gene. Germline V gene data show CDR1 as SGHTA and CDR2 as FQGNSA. This CDR3 is 13 amino acids long. The CDR3 region has the DNA TGTGCCAGCAGCTTGGACAGGGGCTACGAGCAGTACTTC. Encoded protein: CASSLDRGYEQYF.

In DNA, the CDR3 is TGTGCCAGCAGCAAAGAGGGGACTCCCTACAATGAGCAGTTCTTC. It translates to CASSKEGTPYNEQFF. The rearrangement joins TRBV9 to TRBJ2-1; possible D gene TRBD2, 6 bases. Germline V gene data show CDR1 as SGDLS and CDR2 as YYNGEE. Trimming removed 4 bases from V and 2 bases from J, with 13 bases in between. The CDR3 covers 15 residues.

About this clone: Other DNA sequences of this sample code for an identical CDR3. The chain employs TRBV24-1 and TRBJ1-5, with D uncertain. The CDR3 runs 14 residues. The ends were cut back, 3 bases at V and 7 bases at J, with 12 bases in the middle. Germline V gene sequence: CDR1 KGHDR, CDR2 SFDVKD. CDR3 nucleotides: TGTGCCACCAGTGATGGAGGGTTGGGCCAGCCCCAGCATTTT. Translating it yields CATSDGGLGQPQHF.

The gene calls are TRBV4-1 and TRBJ2-5; TRBD2 matches 10 bases. This CDR3 contains 16 residues. The V segment lost 3 bases and the J segment 1 base; nucleotides outside the gene matches: 5. Per germline, CDR1 MGHRA and CDR2 YSYEKL. The CDR3 spells CASSQLAGEVQETQYF. CDR3 sequence (DNA): TGCGCCAGCAGCCAGCTAGCGGGGGAGGTCCAAGAGACCCAGTACTTC.

The chain is built from TRBV5-1 and TRBJ2-5; 9 bases align to TRBD2. J was trimmed by 5 bases and V by 4 bases; bases with no gene match: 6. Germline V gene lookup returns CDR1 SGHRS and CDR2 YFSETQ. The CDR3 totals 14 residues. CDR3 DNA sequence: TGCGCCAGCAGCATAGGGACTAGCAAGGAGACCCAGTACTTC. Its protein product is CASSIGTSKETQYF.

The chain is built from TRBV19 and TRBJ2-2, with D hard to call. Germline CDR1 LNHDA, CDR2 SQIVND (reference sequence). V lost 9 bases and J 8 bases, leaving 13 bases between the germline ends. CDR3 length: 12 residues. The CDR3 nucleotides read TGTGCCAGCAGACGCCAACTAGGGGAGCTGTTTTTT. This translates into CASRRQLGELFF.

The rearrangement joins TRBV10-3 to TRBJ2-7, with D perhaps TRBD1 (10 bases). Germline lookup yields CDR1 ENHRY and CDR2 SYGVKD. V lost 2 bases and J lost 0, with 20 bases in between. This CDR3 has 18 residues. The CDR3 here is CAISEAGGDRGPSYEQYF. The CDR3 nucleotides read TGTGCCATCAGTGAGGCGGGGGGGGACAGGGGACCCTCCTACGAGCAGTACTTC.

The chain uses TRBV7-9 and TRBJ2-1; TRBD1 matches at 8 bases. J was trimmed by 9 bases and V by 4 bases; bases with no gene match: 8. The germline gives CDR1 SEHNR, CDR2 FQNEAQ (reference sequence). This CDR3 spans 14 amino acids. CDR3 DNA: TGTGCCAGCAGCTCCCGGACAGGGTTCGGTGAGCAGTTCTTC. This gives the protein CASSSRTGFGEQFF.

CDR3 loop: CASGTDDSPLHF. The DNA for the CDR3 is TGCGCCAGCGGGACAGATGATTCACCCCTCCACTTT. The genes are TRBV5-1 and TRBJ1-6; 7 positions agree with TRBD1. There are 12 residues in the CDR3. Per germline, CDR1 SGHRS and CDR2 YFSETQ. V was clipped by 7 bases and J by 8 bases; unmatched bases: 3.

This clone was observed a single time. The V call is TRBV2, the J call TRBJ2-1; TRBD2 aligns across 12 bases. The germline V gene encodes CDR1 SNHLY and CDR2 FYNNEI. This CDR3 contains 15 residues. V gave up 6 bases and J gave up 7 bases; unmatched junction bases: 7. CDR3: CASSLTSGGTNEQFF. CDR3 bases: TGTGCCAGCAGCTTGACTAGCGGGGGAACAAATGAGCAGTTCTTC.

The CDR3 sequence: CASSQTGVQPQHF. CDR3 DNA sequence: TGCGCCAGCAGCCAGACAGGGGTGCAGCCCCAGCATTTT. The chain recombines TRBV4-1 with TRBJ1-5; TRBD1 agrees at 8 bases. CDR3 length equals 13 residues. Germline V gene sequence: CDR1 MGHRA, CDR2 YSYEKL. The V and J ends lost 3 bases and 7 bases, in that order; junction bases with no gene match: 2.

V usage is TRBV5-4 and J usage is TRBJ1-2, with no clear D. Germline loops: CDR1 SGHNT, CDR2 YYREEE (reference sequence). The CDR3 sequence is 14 residues long. Trimming shortened V by 4 bases and J by 0 bases, and 10 bases separated the two germline ends. The CDR3 DNA is TGTGCCAGCAGCACCGCGGAATCTAACTATGGCTACACCTTC. Its translation is CASSTAESNYGYTF.

The chain has TRBV3-1 (or the pseudogene TRBV3-2) and TRBJ2-5; D ambiguous. Looked up from germline, CDR1 is LGHDT and CDR2 is YNNKEL (reference sequence). CDR3 size: 12 residues. Trimming shortened V by 4 bases and J by 5 bases, and 8 bases separated the two germline ends. The CDR3 protein is CASSPFSETQYF. The CDR3 nucleotides are TGTGCCAGCAGCCCCTTCTCTGAGACCCAGTACTTC.

The rearrangement uses TRBV2 and TRBJ2-1, with 10 positions matching TRBD2. The CDR3 extends over 15 amino acids. Germline CDR1 and CDR2: SNHLY and FYNNEI. With V trimmed by 5 bases and J by 2 bases, 3 bases remained unmatched. CDR3 sequence: CASSSGGGPYNEQFF. The CDR3 nucleotides are TGTGCCAGCAGTAGCGGGGGGGGTCCCTACAATGAGCAGTTCTTC. Variable domain in full (rest from reference TRBV2 and TRBJ2-1): EPEVTQTPSHQVTQMGQEVILRCVPISNHLYFYWYRQILGQKVEFLVSFYNNEISEKSEIFDDQFSVERPDGSNFTLKIRSTKLEDSAMYFCASSSGGGPYNEQFFGPGTRLTVL.

The chain has TRBV27 and TRBJ2-1; D may be TRBD1 (5 bases). With 5 bases removed from V and 7 bases from J, the gap between germline ends came to 15 bases. Per the germline V gene, CDR1 is MNHEY and CDR2 is SMNVEV (reference sequence). The CDR3 contains 14 residues. The CDR3 DNA follows: TGTGCCAGCAGTCCACGACTGGGGCGGAATGAGCAGTTCTTC. This sequence encodes CASSPRLGRNEQFF.